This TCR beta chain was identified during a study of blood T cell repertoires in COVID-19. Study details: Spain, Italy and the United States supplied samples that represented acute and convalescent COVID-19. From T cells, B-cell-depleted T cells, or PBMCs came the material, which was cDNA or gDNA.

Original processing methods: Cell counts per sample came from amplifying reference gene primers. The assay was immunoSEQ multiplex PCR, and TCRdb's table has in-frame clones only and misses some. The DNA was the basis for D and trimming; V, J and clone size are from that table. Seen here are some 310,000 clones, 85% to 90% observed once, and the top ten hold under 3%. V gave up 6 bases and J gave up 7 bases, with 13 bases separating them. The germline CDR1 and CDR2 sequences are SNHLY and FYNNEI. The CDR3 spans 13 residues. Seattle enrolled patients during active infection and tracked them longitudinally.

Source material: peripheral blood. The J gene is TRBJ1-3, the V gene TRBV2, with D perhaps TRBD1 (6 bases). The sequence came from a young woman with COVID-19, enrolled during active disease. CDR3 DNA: TGTGCCAGCAGGTTAGACAGGAGCAACACCATATATTTT. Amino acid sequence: CASRLDRSNTIYF. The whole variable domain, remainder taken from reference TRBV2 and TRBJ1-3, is EPEVTQTPSHQVTQMGQEVILRCVPISNHLYFYWYRQILGQKVEFLVSFYNNEISEKSEIFDDQFSVERPDGSNFTLKIRSTKLEDSAMYFCASRLDRSNTIYFGEGSWLTVV.